This is a list of T cell receptor beta chains from one sample in a study of blood T cell repertoires in COVID-19. Assay: immunoSEQ multiplex PCR; the TCRdb copy retains only in-frame clones and omits some. This sample has under 200,000 clones, with about 88% found just once. Sequencing was done on a sample of peripheral blood. The receptors were gathered from a young man with active or convalescent COVID-19. CDR3s include the opening cysteine and the closing phenylalanine or tryptophan.

TRBV18 | CASSPTGYNGYTF
TRBV6-2/TRBV6-3 | CASSYPRGSKNNEQFF
TRBV5-1 | CASSNYRYQAGGPDTQYF
TRBV6-5 | CASRAGTVYTEAFF
TRBV10-2 | CASSTTGRDGYTF
TRBV5-1 | CASSSTGANVLTF
TRBV5-4 | CASSLDGQGATEAFF
TRBV4-1 | CASSQRQYRLDGAFF
TRBV7-2 | CASSPDFPSYEQYF
TRBV6-1 | CASSERLEGNTIYF
TRBV15 | CATSSYTTGLKTDTQYF
TRBV4-2 | CASTHRDRDTEAFF
TRBV2 | CASRGGSYGYTF
TRBV24-1 | CATSDHVASTDTQYF
TRBV7-2 | CASSLWSSPNEQFF
TRBV7-2 | CASSLARGEGSYNEQFF
TRBV14 | CASSLPGQGYNSPLHF
TRBV7-9 | CASSTRPADRANIQYF
TRBV3-1/TRBV3-2 | CASSLSGGSRNEQFF
TRBV29-1 | CSVWGQQLFTGPEAFF
TRBV12-5 | CASGFSSGRSNEQFF
TRBV7-9 | CASSYAGTGLYGYTF
TRBV2 | CASSPTRNEQFF
TRBV5-1 | CASSLGSAGTGELFF
TRBV30 | CAWSASLTNYGYTF
TRBV5-6 | CASSPGHRLSSYNEQFF
TRBV4-1 | CASSHRGQPQHF
TRBV27 | CASSLSGMTTYNEQFF